This is a list of T cell receptor beta chains from one sample in a study of blood T cell repertoires in COVID-19. Sequencing used immunoSEQ multiplex PCR; TCRdb keeps in-frame clones, though not all of them. The data contain under 200,000 clones, roughly 87% of them singletons. Material for sequencing was PBMCs or T cells enriched from blood (not recorded which). The receptors here all came from a woman aged 50 to 65 who had recovered from COVID-19. Each CDR3 is given with its conserved first and last residue. D genes are given only for firm matches. Size tells how often a clone was seen (once, few, many) or the class of an expanded clone, and some rows leave it out.

J gene | clone size | D gene | V gene | CDR3 protein | CDR3 DNA
TRBJ1-2 | NA | TRBD1 | TRBV10-3 | CANPTGANGYTF | TGTGCCAACCCGACAGGGGCAAATGGCTACACCTTC
TRBJ1-1 | NA | TRBD1 | TRBV7-3 | CASSSRTGPNTEAFF | TGTGCCAGCAGCTCCCGGACAGGACCTAACACTGAAGCTTTCTTT
TRBJ2-6 | NA | TRBD2 | TRBV5-8 | CASSPRTSGRASGANVLTF | TGTGCCAGCAGCCCCAGGACTAGCGGGAGGGCCTCGGGGGCCAACGTCCTGACTTTC
TRBJ2-3 | NA | NA | TRBV5-4 | CASSWGGADTDTQYF | TGTGCCAGCAGCTGGGGGGGGGCGGACACAGATACGCAGTATTTT
TRBJ2-1 | once | NA | TRBV5-1 | CASTSEGSYNEQFF | TGCGCCAGCACCAGCGAGGGCTCCTACAATGAGCAGTTCTTC
TRBJ1-2 | NA | TRBD1 | TRBV15 | CATSRDQGVVEGYTF | TGTGCCACCAGCAGAGATCAGGGGGTAGTAGAGGGCTACACCTTC
TRBJ2-5 | NA | TRBD2 | TRBV15 | CATSRGGASGRQETQYF | TGTGCCACCAGCAGAGGGGGCGCTAGCGGGAGGCAAGAGACCCAGTACTTC
TRBJ2-1 | NA | TRBD2 | TRBV14 | CASSQRLAGAPHEQFF | TGTGCCAGCAGCCAGCGACTAGCGGGAGCCCCCCATGAGCAGTTCTTC
TRBJ1-6 | NA | TRBD1 | TRBV15 | CATSREQGAYSPLHF | TGTGCCACCAGCAGAGAGCAGGGGGCCTATTCACCCCTCCACTTT
TRBJ1-5 | few | TRBD1 | TRBV19 | CASNRGSQPQHF | TGTGCCAGTAACAGGGGTAGTCAGCCCCAGCATTTT
TRBJ2-1 | once | NA | TRBV5-1 | CASSEDIYNEQFF | TGCGCCAGCAGCGAGGACATATACAATGAGCAGTTCTTC
TRBJ2-2 | NA | TRBD1 | TRBV29-1 | CSATGATGELFF | TGCAGCGCTACAGGGGCAACCGGGGAGCTGTTTTTT
TRBJ2-5 | NA | TRBD2 | TRBV7-9 | CASSLAGGNGETQYF | TGTGCCAGCTCCTTAGCGGGAGGGAATGGAGAGACCCAGTACTTC
TRBJ2-5 | NA | NA | TRBV6-6 | CARKPGETQYF | TGTGCCCGAAAGCCAGGGGAGACCCAGTACTTC
TRBJ2-2 | NA | NA | TRBV10-1 | CASSDPSSDTGELFF | TGCGCCAGCAGTGACCCTAGCTCGGACACCGGGGAGCTGTTTTTT
TRBJ2-5 | NA | NA | TRBV5-1 | CASSLAPRDKETQYF | TGCGCCAGCAGCTTGGCCCCGAGGGACAAAGAGACCCAGTACTTC
TRBJ1-1 | NA | NA | TRBV9 | CASSVGRAKDEAFF | TGTGCCAGCAGCGTAGGCAGGGCGAAGGATGAAGCTTTCTTT
TRBJ1-2 | NA | NA | TRBV7-2 | CASSLNETPYGYTF | TGTGCCAGCAGCTTAAATGAAACACCTTATGGCTACACCTTC
TRBJ2-7 | NA | TRBD2 | TRBV9 | CASSVTQREYDEQYF | TGTGCCAGCAGCGTAACACAGCGGGAGTACGACGAGCAGTACTTC
TRBJ1-1 | NA | TRBD1 | TRBV29-1 | CSVVRLDRDVRWTEAFF | TGCAGCGTTGTGCGGCTGGACAGGGATGTCAGGTGGACTGAAGCTTTCTTT
TRBJ1-1 | NA | TRBD1 | TRBV7-2 | CASSLDRGNTEAFF | TGTGCCAGCAGCCTGGACAGGGGGAACACTGAAGCTTTCTTT
TRBJ2-1 | few | TRBD2 | TRBV5-1 | CASSLASGGYNEQFF | TGCGCCAGCAGCTTGGCTAGCGGGGGCTACAATGAGCAGTTCTTC
TRBJ2-1 | NA | TRBD2 | TRBV7-9 | CASSSSSGRNYNEQFF | TGTGCCAGCAGCTCCTCTAGCGGGAGGAACTACAATGAGCAGTTCTTC
TRBJ1-5 | NA | NA | TRBV11-2 | CASSFQGSQPQHF | TGTGCCAGCAGCTTTCAGGGCAGTCAGCCCCAGCATTTT